This T cell receptor beta chain was found in a study of blood T cell repertoires in COVID-19. Overall study context: Some COVID-19 samples were acute and others convalescent; all came from the United States, Italy and Spain. Nucleic acid was either cDNA or gDNA, and it came from T cells, B-cell-depleted T cells, or PBMCs.

V was clipped by 0 bases and J by 8 bases, with 17 bases between them. The germline gives CDR1 MGHRA, CDR2 YSYEKL. The CDR3 has 16 residues. Original methodology: For nucleated cells, counts were estimated from reference gene primer amplification. Method: immunoSEQ multiplex PCR; TCRdb's copy keeps in-frame clones and lacks some. V and J calls and clone size are as listed in that table; D and trimming were resolved from the DNA. This repertoire shows about 150,000 clones, roughly four fifths found once; its top ten account for less than 3%. Patients in Seattle were enrolled during active infection, then followed longitudinally.

The sequence was obtained from a woman aged 80 or over with COVID-19, enrolled during active disease. The sequencing sample was made of peripheral blood. The rearrangement links TRBV4-1 to TRBJ2-1; TRBD2 might be the D (5 bases). The CDR3 protein is CASSQDWADFSDEQFF. CDR3 nucleotide sequence: TGCGCCAGCAGCCAAGATTGGGCAGACTTTAGCGATGAGCAGTTCTTC.